The sequence of this T cell receptor (beta chain) was determined in a study of blood T cell repertoires in COVID-19. Sequencing used immunoSEQ multiplex PCR; TCRdb keeps in-frame clones, though not all of them. The repertoire consists of 90,000 to 100,000 clones, with about 86% occurring once and the leading ten covering roughly 15%. V was clipped by 4 bases and J by 7 bases; unmatched bases: 15. CDR3 length: 15 amino acids. CDR1 GTSNPN and CDR2 SVGIG come from the germline V gene (reference sequence). The genes are TRBV30 and TRBJ1-2, with 7 positions matching TRBD1. The sample consisted of peripheral blood. The source is a human donor in a cohort sampled during active COVID-19. In DNA form, the CDR3 reads TGTGCCTGGAACGGGGCAGGGGGGCATTATGGTGGCTACACCTTC. Its protein product is CAWNGAGGHYGGYTF.